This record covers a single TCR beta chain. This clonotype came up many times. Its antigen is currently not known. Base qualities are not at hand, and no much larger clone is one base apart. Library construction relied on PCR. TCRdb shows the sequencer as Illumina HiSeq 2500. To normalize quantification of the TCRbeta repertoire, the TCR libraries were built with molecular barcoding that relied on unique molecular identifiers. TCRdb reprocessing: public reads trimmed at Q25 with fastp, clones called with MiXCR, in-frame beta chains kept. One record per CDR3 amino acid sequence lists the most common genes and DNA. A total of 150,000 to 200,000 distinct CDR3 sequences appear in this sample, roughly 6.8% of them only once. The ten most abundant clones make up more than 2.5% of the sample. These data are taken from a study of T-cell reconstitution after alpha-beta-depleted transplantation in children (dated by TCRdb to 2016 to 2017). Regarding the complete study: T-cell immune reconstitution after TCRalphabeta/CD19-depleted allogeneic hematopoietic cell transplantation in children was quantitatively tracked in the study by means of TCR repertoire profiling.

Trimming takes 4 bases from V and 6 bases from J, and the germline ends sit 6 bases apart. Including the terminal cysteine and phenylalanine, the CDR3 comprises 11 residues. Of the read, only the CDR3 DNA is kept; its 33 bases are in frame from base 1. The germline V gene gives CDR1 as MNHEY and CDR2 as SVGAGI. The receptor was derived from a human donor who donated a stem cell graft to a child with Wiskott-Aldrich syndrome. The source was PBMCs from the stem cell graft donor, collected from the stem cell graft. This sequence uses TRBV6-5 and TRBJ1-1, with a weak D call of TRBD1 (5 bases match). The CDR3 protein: CASSWGAEAFF. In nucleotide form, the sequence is TGTGCCAGCAGTTGGGGCGCTGAAGCTTTCTTT.